Listed below are T cell receptor beta chains from one sample, sequenced in a study of T cells in Graves' hyperthyroidism and ophthalmopathy. TCRdb ran MiXCR on the multiplex PCR reads and lists one entry per CDR3 protein. The sample includes around 700,000 distinct CDR3 sequences, roughly a sixth of them seen just once. The specimen sequenced was blood. Every receptor here comes from a woman aged 50 to 65 with Graves' hyperthyroidism that later progressed to Graves' ophthalmopathy. Each CDR3 is given with its conserved first and last residue. D genes are given only for firm matches. Clone size is given for some rows only: seen once, a few or many times, or a class if the clone is expanded.

TGTGCCAGCAGTTCCTCGGGGACAGGGGGCGTTATGGGTTCGGAAAAACTGTTTTTT,CASSSSGTGGVMGSEKLFF,-,TRBD1,TRBV12-3/TRBV12-4,TRBJ1-4
TGTGCCAGCAGCTTCTCCGGGACAGGGAACATTCGCTACACCTTC,CASSFSGTGNIRYTF,many,TRBD1,TRBV5-6,TRBJ1-2
TGTGCCAGCAGCCTCAGACTAGCACCGACCACAGATACGCAGTATTTT,CASSLRLAPTTDTQYF,many,TRBD2,TRBV12-3/TRBV12-4,TRBJ2-3
TGCGCCAGCAGCCAAGCAGTCTTGGGATCAACTAATGAAAAACTGTTTTTT,CASSQAVLGSTNEKLFF,-,-,TRBV4-1,TRBJ1-4
TGTGCCAGTAGTATTCGGCAAGAAGCTTTCTTT,CASSIRQEAFF,-,-,TRBV19,TRBJ1-1
TGTGCCAGCAGCCCGACGGGACAGTCGAGGGTGAAGTATGGCTACACCTTC,CASSPTGQSRVKYGYTF,many,TRBD1,TRBV7-9,TRBJ1-2
TGCGCCAGCAACCCAACCGAGACACCGAACACTGAAGCTTTCTTT,CASNPTETPNTEAFF,few,-,TRBV5-1,TRBJ1-1
TGTGCCAGCTCACCACGCCGTAGGGGCGCGAGCTCCTATAATTCACCCCTCCACTTT,CASSPRRRGASSYNSPLHF,-,-,TRBV18,TRBJ1-6
TGTGCCAGCAGCTTTGGAAGACCCAGGGTGTTGTACTTC,CASSFGRPRVLYF,many,-,TRBV5-8,TRBJ2-5
TGTGCCAGCACCCTGGGAGCGGCGAACACTGAAGCTTTCTTT,CASTLGAANTEAFF,many,-,TRBV11-2,TRBJ1-1
TGTGCCAGCAGTTTTCTAGGGCCGTACGAGCAGTACTTC,CASSFLGPYEQYF,many,-,TRBV27,TRBJ2-7
TGTGCCAGCAGCTTCGACAGTTCGAACACTGAAGCTTTCTTT,CASSFDSSNTEAFF,many,-,TRBV3-1,TRBJ1-1
TGCGCCAGCAGTCCTCCAGGGACGGGGACTGGCTACACCTTC,CASSPPGTGTGYTF,-,-,TRBV10-2,TRBJ1-2
TGTGCCACCATGGAGTCGGGCGGGGGGTACAATGAGCAGTTCTTC,CATMESGGGYNEQFF,-,TRBD2,TRBV15,TRBJ2-1
TGCAGCGGAAGCGGTAGCACAGATACGCAGTATTTT,CSGSGSTDTQYF,-,-,TRBV20-1,TRBJ2-3
TGTGCCAGCAGCTTAGCGGGCGACAAGCAGTACTTC,CASSLAGDKQYF,many,-,TRBV7-8,TRBJ2-7
TGTGCCAGCAGCTTAGAGGGAAAAGGTGAAAAACTGTTTTTT,CASSLEGKGEKLFF,few,-,TRBV13,TRBJ1-4
TGTGCCAGCAGCCGAGAGTATTACGGCTACACCTTC,CASSREYYGYTF,-,-,TRBV3-1,TRBJ1-2
TGTGCCAGCAGTTTAGAAAGGTCCTACAATGAGCAGTTCTTC,CASSLERSYNEQFF,many,-,TRBV27,TRBJ2-1
TGCAGTGCCTCTCCGGACAGTAACATTAACTATGGCTACACCTTC,CSASPDSNINYGYTF,few,-,TRBV20-1,TRBJ1-2
TGTGCCAGCAAACTGGGTAAGGACACTGAAGCTTTCTTT,CASKLGKDTEAFF,few,-,TRBV6-1,TRBJ1-1
TGTGCCAGCAGTTTATCGATTGCAGGCTACGGCTACACCTTC,CASSLSIAGYGYTF,-,-,TRBV27,TRBJ1-2
TGTGCCAGCAGTGTTCTGGCGGGGGAAGGAAGTGAGCAGTTCTTC,CASSVLAGEGSEQFF,many,TRBD2,TRBV2,TRBJ2-1
TGCGCCAGCAGCTTGAGTGGACAGAGCACCTACGAGCAGTACTTC,CASSLSGQSTYEQYF,many,-,TRBV5-1,TRBJ2-7
TGTGCCAGCACCCCTGTTACAGAGCCTGTAGCTTTCTTT,CASTPVTEPVAFF,few,-,TRBV12-3/TRBV12-4,TRBJ1-1
TGTGCCAGCAGCCCAACAGAGCCCTCGGACACCATATATTTT,CASSPTEPSDTIYF,-,-,TRBV5-4,TRBJ1-3
TGTGCCTGGACCCGGACCCTCAGTGGCACTGAAGCTTTCTTT,CAWTRTLSGTEAFF,many,-,TRBV30,TRBJ1-1
TGCAGTGCTAGAGATTGGACGTCGGCGGGGGCCCTTAGCACAGATACGCAGTATTTT,CSARDWTSAGALSTDTQYF,many,-,TRBV20-1,TRBJ2-3
TGTGCCAGCAGCGAAAGGGGTCAGAAGTATGGCTACACCTTC,CASSERGQKYGYTF,-,-,TRBV7-9,TRBJ1-2
TGTGCCAGCGCACCCTCAGGGGGCAGCACCGGGGAGCTGTTTTTT,CASAPSGGSTGELFF,-,TRBD1,TRBV9,TRBJ2-2
TGTGCCAGCAGTGCGAAGCGGGGGACCACAGATACGCAGTATTTT,CASSAKRGTTDTQYF,many,TRBD2,TRBV2,TRBJ2-3
TGTGCCAGCAGTCCATCGTGGGGCCAAACTAACTATGGCTACACCTTC,CASSPSWGQTNYGYTF,many,-,TRBV11-2,TRBJ1-2
TGTGCCAGTAGTACGAACGGAGGAAAGATCTATGGCTACACCTTC,CASSTNGGKIYGYTF,-,-,TRBV19,TRBJ1-2
TGTGCCAGCAGCTTAGTGTTAACTAGCGGGGGAAACTACAATGAGCAGTTCTTC,CASSLVLTSGGNYNEQFF,many,TRBD2,TRBV7-6,TRBJ2-1
TGTGCCAGCTCACCAGCCGGGACCAACACCGGGGAGCTGTTTTTT,CASSPAGTNTGELFF,-,-,TRBV18,TRBJ2-2
TGTGCCAGCAGCCAAGTCCACTCTATCTATGGCTACACCTTC,CASSQVHSIYGYTF,-,-,TRBV4-2,TRBJ1-2
TGTGCCAGCAGTTTCGTCCAGACGAGTGAAAAACTGTTTTTT,CASSFVQTSEKLFF,-,-,TRBV27,TRBJ1-4
TGTGCCAGCACGCCGTTATTAGGACCGAACACCGGGGAGCTGTTTTTT,CASTPLLGPNTGELFF,few,-,TRBV7-9,TRBJ2-2
TGTGCCAGCAGTCAGCGGACAGGAAACTCTGGAAACACCATATATTTT,CASSQRTGNSGNTIYF,-,TRBD1,TRBV6-2/TRBV6-3,TRBJ1-3
TGTGCCAGCAGCCGGCCGGGACTCTTCAATGAGCAGTTCTTC,CASSRPGLFNEQFF,few,-,TRBV7-9,TRBJ2-1
TGTGCCAGCAGTGCCTCCAACCACGGGGATGAGCAGTTCTTC,CASSASNHGDEQFF,-,-,TRBV25-1,TRBJ2-1
TGTGCCAGCAGTGTTAGAGAGCCGGAGACCCAGTACTTC,CASSVREPETQYF,-,-,TRBV25-1,TRBJ2-5
TGCGCCAGCAGCTTGGACCCCGAGCGGGGGGCCTATAGCACAGATACGCAGTATTTT,CASSLDPERGAYSTDTQYF,many,TRBD2,TRBV5-1,TRBJ2-3
TGTGCCAGCTCGCGAACGAGGGAGTCCATGAACACTGAAGCTTTCTTT,CASSRTRESMNTEAFF,many,-,TRBV18,TRBJ1-1
TGTGCCAGCGGGAGTAGCTGGGTAACGGATGAGCAGTTCTTC,CASGSSWVTDEQFF,few,-,TRBV6-2/TRBV6-3,TRBJ2-1
TGTGCCAGCAGCTTACCTGACAGGGCACACGAGCAGTACTTC,CASSLPDRAHEQYF,-,TRBD1,TRBV11-3,TRBJ2-7
TGTGCCAGCAGTTTATTTGGGGGTTGGAACTATGGCTACACCTTC,CASSLFGGWNYGYTF,-,-,TRBV27,TRBJ1-2
TGTGCCAGCAGTTTAGCCGGCTATGGCGGTCAGCCCCAGCATTTT,CASSLAGYGGQPQHF,few,-,TRBV27,TRBJ1-5
TGTGCCAGCAGCCAAGGTCCTGATCTCTACGAGCAGTACTTC,CASSQGPDLYEQYF,-,-,TRBV4-2,TRBJ2-7
TGTGCCAGCAGCCCACGGACAGGGTGGGAGACCCAGTACTTC,CASSPRTGWETQYF,few,TRBD1,TRBV5-5,TRBJ2-5